This TCR beta chain was captured by sequencing in a study of blood T cells in healthy people across ages. Study-level background: Template switching captured about one barcoded beta molecule per two T cells.

Combining a sample-barcoded 5' primer with a J-beta primer mix, a second PCR ran for about 7 to 11 cycles. TCRdb re-called the 5' RACE reads with MiXCR, one entry per CDR3 protein. The table lists under 2,000,000 distinct CDR3 sequences, around half of them singletons. CDR1 is DFQATT and CDR2 is SNEGSKA in the germline V gene (reference sequence). V was pared by 0 bases and J by 6 bases, with 14 bases between. CDR3 size: 14 residues. The rearrangement links TRBV20-1 to TRBJ2-5; D is undetermined. This clonotype was sampled from a middle-aged woman in good health. The sequencing sample was made of blood. CDR3 nucleotide sequence: TGCAGTGCTAGAGATGTACAGTCGGCCAAGACCCAGTACTTC. Its translation: CSARDVQSAKTQYF.